This entry describes one T cell receptor (beta chain). Antigen specificity is unknown. This entry belongs to a study of shared clonotypes between healthy human individuals. Naive CD8 cells were CD45RO-negative, positively selected for CCR7, excluding terminally differentiated effector memory CD45RA+ cells. Study donors comprised healthy, HIV-negative adults devoid of recent acute infection or vaccination. Findings and limits, study-wide: Clonotypes that were shared across a handful of donors made up approximately 5% of naive CD4 clonotypes.

This CDR3 comprises 15 residues. Germline CDR1 SEHNR, CDR2 FQNEAQ (reference sequence). Trimming took off 0 bases at V and 1 base at J, with 9 bases between the two ends. Per the original methods: ImmunoSEQ yielded junction-only sequences lacking quality scores, so filtering differed. Profiled with immunoSEQ multiplex PCR; TCRdb holds only in-frame clones, not every one. V, J and clone size derive from that table, while D and trimming were established from the DNA sequence. Altogether approximately 1.9 million clones are present, 90% to 95% being singletons, with the ten largest covering about 1.7%. V and J are TRBV7-9 and TRBJ2-5; D may be TRBD1 or TRBD2 (5 bases each). The clonotype comes from a man aged 18 to 35 in good health. Some clones in this sample may be carry-over from other donors' samples. The sequencing input was naive CD8+ T cells from PBMCs. In nucleotides, the CDR3 is TGTGCCAGCAGCTTAGCTGCAGGGACCCAAGAGACCCAGTACTTC. It yields the protein CASSLAAGTQETQYF.